The rows below give T cell receptor beta chains drawn from one sample of a study of beta chain features in type 1 diabetes. Here immunoSEQ multiplex PCR was the method, and the copy in TCRdb shows in-frame clones only, minus some. The sample lists about 260,000 clones, about a fifth seen once, with around 0.03% in the top ten. Input material: naive CD4+ T cells from blood. These receptors were obtained from a woman aged 40 to 50 with type 1 diabetes. CDR3s include the opening cysteine and the closing phenylalanine or tryptophan. The size field is filled for only some rows; it gives once, few, many or a size class.

clone_size j_call v_call cdr3_aa
- TRBJ2-1 TRBV4-2 CASSQDPGLGYNEQFF
few TRBJ1-5 TRBV7-3 CASSLTRGKPQHF
- TRBJ2-7 TRBV7-8 CASSLRGGYEQYF
few TRBJ1-1 TRBV30 CAWTLRGETSEAFF
few TRBJ1-1 TRBV14 CASSQEDGTEAFF
- TRBJ2-5 TRBV18 CASSPETSGGETQYF
- TRBJ2-2 TRBV4-3 CASSRETLQTGELFF
- TRBJ2-5 TRBV6-5 CASSSPDSSGETQYF
- TRBJ2-1 TRBV18 CASSPELAGGREQFF
- TRBJ1-6 TRBV7-2 CASSSTGGQNSPLHF
- TRBJ2-7 TRBV15 CATSRDRDRGDLRYF
- TRBJ1-5 TRBV2 CASSPDRFNQPQHF
- TRBJ1-5 TRBV4-2 CASSPRGSNQPQHF
- TRBJ2-7 TRBV9 CASSVTGSSYEQYF
- TRBJ2-5 TRBV6-6 CASSLSRTQYF
- TRBJ2-5 TRBV2 CASSPEPNKETQYF
few TRBJ1-1 TRBV21-1 CASSKAQGQWTEAFF
few TRBJ2-1 TRBV18 CASSVGQGGYNEQFF
- TRBJ2-5 TRBV29-1 CSVLTGHKTQYF
- TRBJ2-5 TRBV7-6 CASSRGHRDQETQYF
once TRBJ1-2 TRBV19 CASSPSGQNGYTF
- TRBJ2-3 TRBV4-3 CASSQDRASFTDTQYF
- TRBJ1-2 TRBV29-1 CSVERADVYGYTF
few TRBJ1-4 TRBV19 CASSPTGNEKLFF
- TRBJ2-1 TRBV6-6 CASTLPTGGNEQFF
- TRBJ1-5 TRBV5-1 CASSLGQMEPQHF
few TRBJ1-2 TRBV28 CASSAVSTSHGYTF
- TRBJ2-5 TRBV6-1 CASSEGGGRHVKETQYF
- TRBJ2-6 TRBV11-1 CASTGGEGSGANVLTF
few TRBJ2-3 TRBV4-3 CASSQGTSGVSTDTQYF
few TRBJ2-1 TRBV19 CASSSGMESEQFF
- TRBJ1-1 TRBV28 CASRSFTEAFF
- TRBJ2-1 TRBV4-3 CASSHGVSYNEQFF
few TRBJ1-2 TRBV7-2 CASRSGGTGHGYTF
few TRBJ2-7 TRBV30 CAWSPGGSGIYEQYF